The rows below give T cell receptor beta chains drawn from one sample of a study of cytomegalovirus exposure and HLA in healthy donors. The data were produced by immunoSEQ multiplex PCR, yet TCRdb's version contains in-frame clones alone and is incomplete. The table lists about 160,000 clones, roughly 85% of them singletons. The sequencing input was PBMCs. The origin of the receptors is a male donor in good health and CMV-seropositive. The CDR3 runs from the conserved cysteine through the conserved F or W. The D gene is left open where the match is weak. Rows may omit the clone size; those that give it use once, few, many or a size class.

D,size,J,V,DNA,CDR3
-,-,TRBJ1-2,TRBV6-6,TGTGCCAGCAGTTACCTGACAGGCTATGGCTACACCTTC,CASSYLTGYGYTF
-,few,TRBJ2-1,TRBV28,TGTGCCAGCAGTTTGCGCGGGACTTTTTACAATGAGCAGTTCTTC,CASSLRGTFYNEQFF
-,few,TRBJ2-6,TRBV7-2,TGTGCCATCCTTGGGGCAGGGAATTACTCTGGGGCCAACGTCCTGACTTTC,CAILGAGNYSGANVLTF
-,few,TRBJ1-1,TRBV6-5,TGTGCCAGCAGTTACTCGCAGGACACTGAAGCTTTCTTT,CASSYSQDTEAFF
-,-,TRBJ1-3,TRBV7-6,TGTGCCAGCAGCCGTGACACGAGCTCTGGAAACACCATATATTTT,CASSRDTSSGNTIYF
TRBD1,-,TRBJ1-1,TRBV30,TGTGCCTGGGCAGACAGGGGGATAAAAGCTTTCTTT,CAWADRGIKAFF
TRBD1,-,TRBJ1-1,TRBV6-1,TGTGCCAGCAGTGCCATGACAGGGCCGAACACTGAAGCTTTCTTT,CASSAMTGPNTEAFF
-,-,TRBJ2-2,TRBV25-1,TGTGCCAGCAGTGAATCTTTTACTATGACAGGAGGTCCCGGGGAGCTGTTTTTT,CASSESFTMTGGPGELFF
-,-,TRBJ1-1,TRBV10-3,TGTGCCATCAGGGGGCTTAACACTGAAGCTTTCTTT,CAIRGLNTEAFF
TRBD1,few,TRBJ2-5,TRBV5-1,TGCGCCAGCAGCTTGGTTGGACAGGGGCAGACCCAGTACTTC,CASSLVGQGQTQYF
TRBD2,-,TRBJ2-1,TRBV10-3,TGTGCCATCAGCGACCAAGGGGCGGGAGTAGGTAATGAGCAGTTCTTC,CAISDQGAGVGNEQFF
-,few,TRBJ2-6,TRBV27,TGTGCCAGCAGTTTATTTGGGGTTGGTGGGGCCAACGGCCTGACTTTC,CASSLFGVGGANGLTF
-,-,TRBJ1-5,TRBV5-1,TGCGCCAGCAGCTTGATGCCATCCGACTATGGCAATCAGCCCCAGCATTTT,CASSLMPSDYGNQPQHF
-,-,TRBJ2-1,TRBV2,TGTGCCAGCAGTGAAGGTCCCGGGGGGTTCTTC,CASSEGPGGFF
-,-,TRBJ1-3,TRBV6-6,TGTGCCAGCAGCAAAGGACACAGCTCTGGAAACACCATATATTTT,CASSKGHSSGNTIYF
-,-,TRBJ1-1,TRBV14,TGTGCCAGCAGCCGGGAGACCTTGGCGGCCAGCGGAGCTTTCTTT,CASSRETLAASGAFF
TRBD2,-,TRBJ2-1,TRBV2,TGTGCCAGCAGTGAAGCTAAGGTAGCGGGGTACAATGAGCAGTTCTTC,CASSEAKVAGYNEQFF
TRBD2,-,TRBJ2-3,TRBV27,TGTGCCAGCAGTTTATTTCCTAGCGGGAGCACAGATACGCAGTATTTT,CASSLFPSGSTDTQYF
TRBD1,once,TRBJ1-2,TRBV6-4,TGTGCCAGTTCGCCAGGGGGCCGTAACTATGGCTACACCTTC,CASSPGGRNYGYTF
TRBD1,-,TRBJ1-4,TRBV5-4,TGTGCCAGCAGCGAACGACAGGGACTCAATGAAAAACTGTTTTTT,CASSERQGLNEKLFF
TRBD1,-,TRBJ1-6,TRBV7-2,TGTGCCAGCAGCGATCTCACGGACAGGGGCAATTCACCCCTCCACTTT,CASSDLTDRGNSPLHF
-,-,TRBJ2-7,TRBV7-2,TGTGCCAGCAGCTCCCAAGGTAGCATCTACGAGCAGTACTTC,CASSSQGSIYEQYF
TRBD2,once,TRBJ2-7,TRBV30,TGTGCCTCTAGCGGGGGGTTCTACGAGCAGTACTTC,CASSGGFYEQYF
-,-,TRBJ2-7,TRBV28,TGTGCCATTGGCAGGGCCCACTCCTACGAGCAGTACTTC,CAIGRAHSYEQYF
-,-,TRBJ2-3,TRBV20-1,TGCAGTGCCTCCACTTTTTATACGCAGTATTTT,CSASTFYTQYF
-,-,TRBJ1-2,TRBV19,TGTGCCAGTAGAGACCGGGGTCTCGGGAGCTATGGCTACACCTTC,CASRDRGLGSYGYTF
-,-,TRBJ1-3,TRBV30,TGTGCCTGGAGCCCAATCGGGGGAAACACCATATATTTT,CAWSPIGGNTIYF
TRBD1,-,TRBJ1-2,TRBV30,TGTGCCTGGAGTGTAACAGGGGGCGCAGAAGGCTACACCTTC,CAWSVTGGAEGYTF
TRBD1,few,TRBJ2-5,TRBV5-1,TGCGCCAGCTGCCACGGGACAGACCAAGAGACCCAGTACTTC,CASCHGTDQETQYF
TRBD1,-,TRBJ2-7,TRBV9,TGTGCCAGCAGCCCACGGACAGGGGAAAGGTACGAGCAGTACTTC,CASSPRTGERYEQYF
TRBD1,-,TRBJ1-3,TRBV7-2,TGTGCCAGCAGCCCCCCCCGACAGGGGTTAAACACCATATATTTT,CASSPPRQGLNTIYF
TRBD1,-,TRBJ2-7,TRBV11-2,TGTGCCAGCAGCTTGGGGTCAGGGGGCCACGAGCAGTACTTC,CASSLGSGGHEQYF
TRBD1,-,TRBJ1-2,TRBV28,TGTGCCAGCAGATCAGGGGGCTCTGGCTATGGCTACACCTTC,CASRSGGSGYGYTF
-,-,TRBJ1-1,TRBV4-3,TGCGCCAGCAGCCAAGTGCCCGGGATGAACACTGAAGCTTTCTTT,CASSQVPGMNTEAFF
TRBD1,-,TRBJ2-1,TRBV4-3,TGCGCCAGCAGCTACCGGGACAGGGCCTCCGATGAGCAGTTCTTC,CASSYRDRASDEQFF
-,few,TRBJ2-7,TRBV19,TGTGCCAGTAGTAGTTATTGGAGCGAGCAGTACTTC,CASSSYWSEQYF
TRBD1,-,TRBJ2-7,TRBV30,TGTGCCTGGACCTGGACAGGGGGGGAGAACGAGCAGTACTTC,CAWTWTGGENEQYF
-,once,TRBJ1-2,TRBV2,TGTGCCAGCAGGGTCGGGGACTATGGCTACACCTTC,CASRVGDYGYTF
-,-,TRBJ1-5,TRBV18,TGTGCCAGCTCACTCCGACAGGCATTAAATCAGCCCCAGCATTTT,CASSLRQALNQPQHF
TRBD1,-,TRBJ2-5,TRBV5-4,TGTGCCAGCAGCTTGACCGACAGGGAAGAGACCCAGTACTTC,CASSLTDREETQYF
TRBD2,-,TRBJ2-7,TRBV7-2,TGTGCCAGCAGCTTAGATGGCGGGACTAGCGTCTCCTACGAGCAGTACTTC,CASSLDGGTSVSYEQYF
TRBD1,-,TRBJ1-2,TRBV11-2,TGTGCCAGCAGCTCCCTCCTCGGACAGGGGAATGGCTACACCTTC,CASSSLLGQGNGYTF
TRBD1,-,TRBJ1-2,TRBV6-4,TGTGCCAGCAGTGAGGGGACAGGGGCGCCTGATGGCTACACCTTC,CASSEGTGAPDGYTF
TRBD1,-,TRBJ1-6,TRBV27,TGTGCCAGCAGTCTCACCGGGACAGCGGCGGGTTCACCCCTCCACTTT,CASSLTGTAAGSPLHF